This T cell receptor (beta chain) appears in the sequencing data of a study of blood T cell repertoires in COVID-19. For the study at large: Nucleic acid was either cDNA or gDNA, and it came from T cells, B-cell-depleted T cells, or PBMCs.

Using immunoSEQ multiplex PCR, the repertoire was profiled, and TCRdb retains in-frame clones only, with some absent. The sample holds about 480,000 clones, 88% seen once. The receptor comes from a woman in her forties who had recovered from COVID-19. Sequencing was done on a sample of PBMCs or T cells enriched from blood (not recorded which).

The CDR3 is CASSTTEAQYF. For the CDR3, the DNA is TGTGCCAGCAGCACGACAGAGGCGCAGTATTTT. The genes are TRBV7-2 and TRBJ2-3, with D perhaps TRBD1 (5 bases). CDR3 length: 11 residues. The germline gives CDR1 SGHTA, CDR2 FQGNSA. The ends were cut back, 5 bases at V and 10 bases at J, with 10 bases in the middle. The full variable domain, rest sourced from reference TRBV7-2 and TRBJ2-3, is GAGVSQSPSNKVTEKGKDVELRCDPISGHTALYWYRQSLGQGLEFLIYFQGNSAPDKSGLPSDRFSAERTGGSVSTLTIQRTQQEDSAVYLCASSTTEAQYFGPGTRLTVL.